Listed here are 12 T cell receptor beta chains from one sample, sequenced in a study of blood T cells in healthy people across ages. The use of a sample-barcoded 5' primer and a J-beta primer mix characterized a second PCR of roughly 6 to 11 cycles. TCRdb re-derived calls from the 5' RACE reads in MiXCR, one entry per CDR3 protein. This table holds about 970,000 distinct CDR3 sequences, just over 50% found once. The source material was blood. The receptor set was obtained from an older woman in good health.

This chain links TRBV9 with TRBJ2-7; D is perhaps TRBD1 (6 bases). V lost 2 bases and J lost 2, with 11 bases in between. This CDR3 has 14 residues. CDR1 is SGDLS, CDR2 YYNGEE, per germline. The CDR3 coding sequence is TGTGCCAGCAGCGTGCAGGGGAATGCCTACGAGCAGTACTTC. This codes for CASSVQGNAYEQYF.

This clonotype was observed at least ten times. This chain links TRBV9 with TRBJ2-7; D call uncertain. The CDR3 totals 13 residues. Germline V lookup: CDR1 SGDLS, CDR2 YYNGEE. V lost 5 bases and J lost 0, with 9 bases in between. CDR3: CASSAGPSYEQYF. CDR3 sequence (DNA): TGTGCCAGCAGTGCCGGGCCCTCCTACGAGCAGTACTTC.

This clonotype has only one observation. This chain uses TRBV27 with TRBJ2-5; 8 positions agree with TRBD1. Per germline, CDR1 MNHEY and CDR2 SMNVEV (reference sequence). The junction had 8 bases not matched to a gene; V was cut back by 10 bases and J by 7 bases. CDR3 size: 12 residues. CDR3 amino acids: CATVGQGATQYF. In DNA, the CDR3 is TGTGCCACCGTCGGACAGGGAGCGACCCAGTACTTC.

The chain employs TRBV6-1 and TRBJ1-1; D is uncertain. Germline CDR1 and CDR2: MNHNS and SASEGT. The length of the CDR3 is 13 residues. Between the trimmed V and J ends, which lost 10 bases and 3 bases, there was a span of 15 bases. For the CDR3, the DNA is TGTGCCACCGTGACCTTACGGGACACTGAAGCTTTCTTT. Its translation is CATVTLRDTEAFF.

A remark on this clonotype: Its ends do not fully match the called genes, so a read error is possible. V and J are TRBV7-2 and TRBJ2-3; 12 bases align to TRBD2. The CDR3 loop spans 17 amino acids. The germline V gene encodes CDR1 SGHTA and CDR2 FQGNSA. CDR3 in amino acids: CASSLVRLAGATDTQYF. CDR3 in DNA: TGCGCCAGCAGCTTGGTCCGACTAGCGGGAGCGACAGATACGCAGTATTTT.

Only one count was recorded for this clonotype. The chain combines TRBV6-2 or TRBV6-3 with TRBJ2-3; no definite D call. The CDR3 spans 15 residues. Between the trimmed V and J ends, which lost 0 bases and 0 bases, there was a span of 7 bases. Per the germline V gene, CDR1 is MNHEY and CDR2 is SVGEGT. This CDR3 is CASSYSTASTDTQYF. CDR3 nucleotides: TGTGCCAGCAGTTACTCGACGGCTAGCACAGATACGCAGTATTTT.

In the case of this clonotype: Sequence at one end of the junction differs from germline and may be a read error. This chain links TRBV3-1 with TRBJ2-1; D uncertain. This CDR3 is 12 amino acids long. The V gene's germline CDR1 is LGHDT and CDR2 YNNKEL (reference sequence). CDR3 nucleotide sequence: TGTGCCAGCAGCCAAGTAGTTAATGAGCCGTTCTTC. Protein: CASSQVVNEPFF.

This clonotype has a handful of counts. CDR3 loop: CATSSYTGNAFF. Written as DNA, the CDR3 is TGTGCCACCAGTTCTTACACGGGGAACGCTTTCTTT. The V gene is TRBV24-1, the J gene TRBJ1-1; no clear D. In germline, CDR1 is KGHDR, CDR2 SFDVKD. Trimming stripped 6 bases from V and 11 bases from J, with 15 bases between. The CDR3 consists of 12 residues.

CDR3 in DNA: TGTGCCATCAGTGACCCGACAGGGAATGAAGAGACCCAGTACTTC. Protein sequence: CAISDPTGNEETQYF. The V gene is TRBV10-3, the J gene TRBJ2-5; 7 bases are shared with TRBD1. CDR1 is ENHRY, CDR2 SYGVKD, per germline. J lost 3 bases, V lost 3 bases, and 7 bases had no gene match. The CDR3 has 15 amino acids.

This clonotype was recorded a few times. The rearrangement links TRBV10-3 to TRBJ2-1; D is perhaps TRBD2 (5 bases). Trimming pared 6 bases from V and 6 bases from J, leaving 21 bases between. This CDR3 has 16 amino acids. Germline V CDR1 and CDR2: ENHRY, SYGVKD. This CDR3 is CAISALMGVNRNEQFF. The CDR3 DNA is TGTGCCATCAGCGCCCTTATGGGAGTCAACCGCAATGAGCAGTTCTTC.

This clonotype has just a few counts. The chain uses TRBV6-1 and TRBJ2-3; the D is unclear. Germline CDR1 and CDR2: MNHNS and SASEGT. Trimming took 1 base from V and 1 from J, leaving 3 bases between them. CDR3 length: 13 amino acids. This chain's CDR3 is CASSEDRTDTQYF. CDR3 DNA: TGTGCCAGCAGTGAAGACCGCACAGATACGCAGTATTTT.

V gene TRBV7-8 combines with J gene TRBJ2-5; D is perhaps TRBD1 or TRBD2 (5 bases each). This CDR3 contains 13 residues. V was pared by 2 bases and J by 5 bases, with 9 bases between. The V gene's germline CDR1 is SGHVS and CDR2 FQNEAQ. The CDR3 is CASSLWDEETQYF. DNA of the CDR3: TGTGCCAGCAGCTTATGGGACGAGGAGACCCAGTACTTC. Variable domain in full (rest from reference TRBV7-8 and TRBJ2-5): GAGVSQSPRYKVAKRGQDVALRCDPISGHVSLFWYQQALGQGPEFLTYFQNEAQLDKSGLPSDRFFAERPEGSVSTLKIQRTQQEDSAVYLCASSLWDEETQYFGPGTRLLVL.